The sample holds a few counts of the clone carrying this TCR beta chain. Its antigen remains unidentified. Within the sample, other DNA sequences also encode this same CDR3. The data derive from a study of OX40 agonist ivuxolimab in advanced cancers. Study-level background: An agonistic anti-OX40 (CD134) antibody, ivuxolimab, was used to treat the patients. Ivuxolimab was delivered to patients intravenously every 2 weeks at doses spanning 0.01 to 10 mg/kg.

This CDR3 region has 13 residues. Trimming removed 2 bases from V and 5 bases from J, with 9 bases in between. CDR1 is SGHTA and CDR2 is FQGNSA in the germline V gene. A history of autoimmune disease or systemic immunosuppression excluded patients. Repertoires were generated with immunoSEQ multiplex PCR, while TCRdb's copy carries only in-frame clones and drops some. The table includes around 55,000 clones, around 77% detected once. Study outcomes and limitations: Also showing low normalized T-cell clonal expansion were some of the nonresponders.

This rearrangement joins TRBV7-2 to TRBJ2-5; D is uncertain. The specimen was CD4+ or CD8+ T cells sorted from blood, collected in a trial of the OX40 agonist ivuxolimab. The clonotype was recovered from an adult with an advanced solid tumor such as melanoma, head and neck, liver or kidney cancer. The CDR3 here is CASSLSLGETQYF. CDR3 sequence (DNA): TGTGCCAGCAGCTTAAGCTTAGGGGAGACCCAGTACTTC.